This T cell receptor (beta chain) was obtained from a study of T cell changes during pregnancy in multiple sclerosis. Generated by immunoSEQ multiplex PCR, the TCRdb table keeps only in-frame clones and is missing some. The sample comprises roughly 20,000 clones, about 91% of which are singletons, and 0.6% to 0.85% rests with the top ten. This CDR3 is 12 amino acids long. The V gene lost 1 base and the J gene lost 7 bases, with 7 bases spanning the gap. CDR1 is SGHVS and CDR2 is FQNEAQ in the germline V gene. Sequenced material: CD4+ T cells from peripheral blood mononuclear cells, taken in the third trimester of pregnancy. The receptor was isolated from a female donor with multiple sclerosis, enrolled in a pregnancy study. The chain has TRBV7-8 and TRBJ1-1, with D possibly being TRBD1 (5 bases). The CDR3 reads CASSLETGEAFF. In DNA form, the CDR3 reads TGTGCCAGCAGCTTAGAAACAGGTGAAGCTTTCTTT.